The subject of this entry is one TCR beta chain. TCRdb analysed the 5' RACE reads with MiXCR anew, one entry per CDR3 protein. The table has 53,000 or so distinct CDR3 sequences, around 24% seen once. The CDR3 is 15 amino acids. V was cut by 4 bases and J by 3 bases, with 17 bases left in between. CDR1 and CDR2 from the germline V gene are SGHRS and YFSETQ. The sample consisted of tumor-infiltrating naive CD4+ T cells sorted from the breast tumor. As to subset: naive CD4+ T cells, CD4+CD45RA+CD25-. The source is a female donor with breast cancer. V and J are TRBV5-1 and TRBJ2-7; D ambiguous. CDR3 residues: CASSPHNFVYYEQYF. The CDR3 DNA reads TGCGCCAGCAGCCCACACAACTTTGTGTACTACGAGCAGTACTTC.